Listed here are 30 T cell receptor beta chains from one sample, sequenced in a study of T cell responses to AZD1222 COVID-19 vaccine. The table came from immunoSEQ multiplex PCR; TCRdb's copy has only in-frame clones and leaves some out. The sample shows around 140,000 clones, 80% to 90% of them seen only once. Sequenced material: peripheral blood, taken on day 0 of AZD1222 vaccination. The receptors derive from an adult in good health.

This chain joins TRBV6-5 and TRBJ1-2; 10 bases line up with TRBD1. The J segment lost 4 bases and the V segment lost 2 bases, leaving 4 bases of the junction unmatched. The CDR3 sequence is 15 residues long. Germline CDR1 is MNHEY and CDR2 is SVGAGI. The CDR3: CASSYGTGVGYGYTF. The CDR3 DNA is TGTGCCAGCAGTTACGGGACAGGGGTGGGCTATGGCTACACCTTC.

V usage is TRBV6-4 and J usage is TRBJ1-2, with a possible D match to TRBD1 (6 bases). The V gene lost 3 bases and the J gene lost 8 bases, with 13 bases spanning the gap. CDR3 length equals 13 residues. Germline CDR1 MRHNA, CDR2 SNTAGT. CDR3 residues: CASSEGGARGYTF. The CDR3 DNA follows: TGTGCCAGCAGTGAGGGGGGGGCCCGGGGCTACACCTTC.

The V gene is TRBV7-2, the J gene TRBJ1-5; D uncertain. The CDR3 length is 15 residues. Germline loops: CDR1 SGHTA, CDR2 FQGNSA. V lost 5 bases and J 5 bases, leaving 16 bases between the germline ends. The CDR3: CASSLRFSIDQPQHF. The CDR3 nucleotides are TGTGCCAGCAGCCTCCGATTTAGTATTGATCAGCCCCAGCATTTT.

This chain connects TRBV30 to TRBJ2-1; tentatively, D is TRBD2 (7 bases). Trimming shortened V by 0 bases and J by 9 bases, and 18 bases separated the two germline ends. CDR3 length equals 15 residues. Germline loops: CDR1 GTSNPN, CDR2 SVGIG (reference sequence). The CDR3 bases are TGTGCCTGGAGTGTAGGGGGGGGAAACTTTGGTGAGCAGTTCTTC. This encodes CAWSVGGGNFGEQFF.

The CDR3 spells CASSLPSGRTNEQFF. CDR3 DNA sequence: TGTGCCAGCAGCTTACCCAGCGGAAGAACCAATGAGCAGTTCTTC. The chain carries TRBV5-6 and TRBJ2-1; weak D call: TRBD2 (5 bases). CDR1 and CDR2 (germline): SGHDT, YYEEEE. The CDR3 totals 15 residues. V dropped 2 bases and J dropped 6 bases, with 15 bases sitting between them.

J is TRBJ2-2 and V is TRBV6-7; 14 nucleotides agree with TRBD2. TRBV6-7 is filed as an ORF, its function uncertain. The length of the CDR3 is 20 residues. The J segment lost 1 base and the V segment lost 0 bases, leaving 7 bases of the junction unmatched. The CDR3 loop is CASSYSRGLAGVQNTGELFF. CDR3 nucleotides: TGTGCCAGCAGTTACTCGAGGGGACTAGCGGGAGTTCAGAACACCGGGGAGCTGTTTTTT.

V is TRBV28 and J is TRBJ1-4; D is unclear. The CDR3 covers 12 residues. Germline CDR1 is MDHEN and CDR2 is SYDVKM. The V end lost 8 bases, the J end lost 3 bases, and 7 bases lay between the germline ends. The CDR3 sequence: CASRRPNEKLFF. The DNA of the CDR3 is TGTGCCAGCCGTAGACCTAATGAAAAACTGTTTTTT.

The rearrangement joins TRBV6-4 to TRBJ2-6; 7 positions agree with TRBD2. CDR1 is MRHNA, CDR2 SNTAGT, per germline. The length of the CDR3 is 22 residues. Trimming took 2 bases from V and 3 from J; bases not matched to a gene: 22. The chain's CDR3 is CASSDPNCPAGRATDGANVLTF. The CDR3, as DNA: TGTGCCAGCAGTGACCCCAATTGTCCGGCAGGGAGGGCTACGGATGGGGCCAACGTCCTGACTTTC.

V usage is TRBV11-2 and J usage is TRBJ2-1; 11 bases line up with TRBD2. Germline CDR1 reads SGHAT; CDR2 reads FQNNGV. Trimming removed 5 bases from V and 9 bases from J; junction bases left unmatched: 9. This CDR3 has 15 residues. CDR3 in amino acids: CASSPGTSGSVEQFF. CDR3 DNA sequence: TGTGCCAGCAGCCCAGGAACTAGCGGGAGCGTTGAGCAGTTCTTC.

DNA of the CDR3: TGCGCCAGCAGGGGCGGGGAGCACTCTGGAAACACCATATATTTT. It is translated as CASRGGEHSGNTIYF. The V call is TRBV10-2, the J call TRBJ1-3; D is ambiguous. The V end was cut by 6 bases, the J end by 0 bases, with 12 bases between. In germline, CDR1 is WSHSY, CDR2 SAAADI. The CDR3 is 15 amino acids.

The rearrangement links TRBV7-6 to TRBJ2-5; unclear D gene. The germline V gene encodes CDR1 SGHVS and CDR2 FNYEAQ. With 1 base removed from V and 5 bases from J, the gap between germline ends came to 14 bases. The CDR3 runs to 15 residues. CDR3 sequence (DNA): TGTGCCAGCAGCTTAGAGCCACTTCGGGTTGAGACCCAGTACTTC. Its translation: CASSLEPLRVETQYF.

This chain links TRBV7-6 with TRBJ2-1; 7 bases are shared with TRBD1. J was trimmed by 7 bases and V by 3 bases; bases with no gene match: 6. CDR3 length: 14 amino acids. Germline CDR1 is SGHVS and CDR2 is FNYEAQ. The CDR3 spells CASSFTGDRNEQFF. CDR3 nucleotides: TGTGCCAGCAGCTTCACAGGGGATAGGAATGAGCAGTTCTTC.

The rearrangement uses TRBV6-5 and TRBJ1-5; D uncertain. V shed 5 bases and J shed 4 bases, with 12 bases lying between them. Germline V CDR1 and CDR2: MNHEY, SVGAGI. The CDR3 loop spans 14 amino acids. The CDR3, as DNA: TGTGCCAGCAGTACGGTCCCGGGGAATCAGCCCCAGCATTTT. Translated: CASSTVPGNQPQHF.

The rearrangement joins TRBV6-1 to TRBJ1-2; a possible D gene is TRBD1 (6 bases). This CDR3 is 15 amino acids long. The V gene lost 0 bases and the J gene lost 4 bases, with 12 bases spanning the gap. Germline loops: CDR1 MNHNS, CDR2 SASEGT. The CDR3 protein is CASSEAWGAGYGYTF. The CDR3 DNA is TGTGCCAGCAGTGAAGCTTGGGGGGCAGGCTATGGCTACACCTTC.

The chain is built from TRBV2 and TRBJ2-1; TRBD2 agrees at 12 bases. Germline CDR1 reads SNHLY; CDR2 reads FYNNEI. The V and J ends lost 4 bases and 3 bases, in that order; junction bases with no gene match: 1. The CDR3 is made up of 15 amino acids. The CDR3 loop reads CASSGTSGNYNEQFF. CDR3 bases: TGTGCCAGCAGTGGGACTAGCGGGAACTACAATGAGCAGTTCTTC.

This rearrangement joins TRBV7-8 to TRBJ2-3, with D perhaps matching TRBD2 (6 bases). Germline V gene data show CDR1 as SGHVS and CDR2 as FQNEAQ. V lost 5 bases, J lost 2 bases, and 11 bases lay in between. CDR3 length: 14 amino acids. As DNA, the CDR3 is TGTGCCAGCAGCCTAAAGCGGGTCACAGATACGCAGTATTTT. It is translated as CASSLKRVTDTQYF.

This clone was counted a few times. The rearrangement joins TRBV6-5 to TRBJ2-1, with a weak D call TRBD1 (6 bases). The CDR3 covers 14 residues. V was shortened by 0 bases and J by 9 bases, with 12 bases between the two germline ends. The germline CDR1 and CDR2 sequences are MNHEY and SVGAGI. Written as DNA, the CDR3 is TGTGCCAGCAGTTACTCACAGGGATTGAGTGAGCAGTTCTTC. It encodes CASSYSQGLSEQFF.

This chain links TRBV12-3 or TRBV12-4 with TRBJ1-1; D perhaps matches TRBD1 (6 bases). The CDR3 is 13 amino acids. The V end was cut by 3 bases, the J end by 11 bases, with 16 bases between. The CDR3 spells CASSFGGGPRAFF. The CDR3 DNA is TGTGCCAGCAGTTTTGGCGGGGGGCCCCGCGCTTTCTTT.

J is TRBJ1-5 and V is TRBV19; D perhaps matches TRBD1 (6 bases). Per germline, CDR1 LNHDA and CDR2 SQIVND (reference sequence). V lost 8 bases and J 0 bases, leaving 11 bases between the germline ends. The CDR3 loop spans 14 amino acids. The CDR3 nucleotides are TGTGCCAGTGCCGACAGGAGTAGCAATCAGCCCCAGCATTTT. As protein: CASADRSSNQPQHF.

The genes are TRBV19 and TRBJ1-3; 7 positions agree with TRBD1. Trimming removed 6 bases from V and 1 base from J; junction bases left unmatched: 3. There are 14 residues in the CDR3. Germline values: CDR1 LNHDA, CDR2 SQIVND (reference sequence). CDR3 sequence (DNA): TGTGCCAGTAGGGAACAGGGGTCTGGAAACACCATATATTTT. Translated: CASREQGSGNTIYF.

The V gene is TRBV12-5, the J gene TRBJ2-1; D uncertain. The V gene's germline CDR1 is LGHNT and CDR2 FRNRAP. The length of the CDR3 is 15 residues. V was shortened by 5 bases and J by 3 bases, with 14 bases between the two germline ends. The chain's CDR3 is CASGLRLTDYNEQFF. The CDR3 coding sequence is TGTGCTAGTGGTCTTCGACTGACGGACTACAATGAGCAGTTCTTC. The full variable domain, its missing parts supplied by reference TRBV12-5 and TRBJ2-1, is DARVTQTPRHKVTEMGQEVTMRCQPILGHNTVFWYRQTMMQGLELLAYFRNRAPLDDSGMPKDRFSAEMPDATLATLKIQPSEPRDSAVYFCASGLRLTDYNEQFFGPGTRLTVL.

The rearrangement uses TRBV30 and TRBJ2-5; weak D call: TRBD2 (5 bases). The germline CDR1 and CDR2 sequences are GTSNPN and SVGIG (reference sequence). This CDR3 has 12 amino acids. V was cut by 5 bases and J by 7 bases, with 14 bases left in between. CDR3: CAWSPYEGTQYF. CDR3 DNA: TGTGCCTGGTCTCCGTACGAGGGGACCCAGTACTTC.

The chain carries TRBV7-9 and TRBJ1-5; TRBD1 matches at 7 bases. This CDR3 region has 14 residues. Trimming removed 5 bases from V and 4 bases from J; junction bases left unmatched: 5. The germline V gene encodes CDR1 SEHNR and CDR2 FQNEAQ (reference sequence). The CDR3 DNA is TGTGCCAGCAGCCCCGGGACAGATAATCAGCCCCAGCATTTT. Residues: CASSPGTDNQPQHF. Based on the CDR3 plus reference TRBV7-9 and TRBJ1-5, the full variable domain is DTGVSQNPRHKITKRGQNVTFRCDPISEHNRLYWYRQTLGQGPEFLTYFQNEAQLEKSRLLSDRFSAERPKGSFSTLEIQRTEQGDSAMYLCASSPGTDNQPQHFGDGTRLSIL.

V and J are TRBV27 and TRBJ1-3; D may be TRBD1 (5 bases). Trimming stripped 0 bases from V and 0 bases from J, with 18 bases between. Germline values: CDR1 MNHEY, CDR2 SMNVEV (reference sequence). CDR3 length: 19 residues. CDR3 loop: CASSLSPGGLGSSGNTIYF. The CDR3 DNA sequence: TGTGCCAGCAGTTTATCACCTGGGGGGTTAGGGAGCTCTGGAAACACCATATATTTT.

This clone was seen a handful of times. The CDR3: CASSQLAGSQETQYF. CDR3 nucleotides: TGTGCCAGCAGCCAGCTAGCGGGGTCCCAAGAGACCCAGTACTTC. This chain uses TRBV4-2 with TRBJ2-5; the match to TRBD2 covers 9 bases. V lost 3 bases and J lost 1; bases outside the gene matches: 3. Germline V gives CDR1 LGHNA, CDR2 YNFKEQ. The CDR3 runs 15 residues.

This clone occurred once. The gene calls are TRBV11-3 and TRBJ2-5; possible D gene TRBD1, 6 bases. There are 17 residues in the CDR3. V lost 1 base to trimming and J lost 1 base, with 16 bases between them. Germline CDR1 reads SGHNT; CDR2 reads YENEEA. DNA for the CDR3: TGTGCCAGCAGCTTAGTACCTTTACAGGGCCTCCAAGAGACCCAGTACTTC. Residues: CASSLVPLQGLQETQYF.

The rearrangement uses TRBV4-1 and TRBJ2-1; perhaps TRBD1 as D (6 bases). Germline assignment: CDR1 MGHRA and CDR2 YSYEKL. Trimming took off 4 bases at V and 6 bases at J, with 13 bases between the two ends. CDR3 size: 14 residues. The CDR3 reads CASSRETGRNEQFF. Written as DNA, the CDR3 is TGCGCCAGCAGCCGTGAGACAGGCCGCAATGAGCAGTTCTTC.

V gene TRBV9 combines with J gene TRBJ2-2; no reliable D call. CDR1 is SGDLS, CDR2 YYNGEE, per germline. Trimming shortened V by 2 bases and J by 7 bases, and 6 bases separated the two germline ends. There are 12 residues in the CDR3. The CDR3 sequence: CASSVNDGELFF. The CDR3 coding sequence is TGTGCCAGCAGCGTTAACGACGGGGAGCTGTTTTTT.

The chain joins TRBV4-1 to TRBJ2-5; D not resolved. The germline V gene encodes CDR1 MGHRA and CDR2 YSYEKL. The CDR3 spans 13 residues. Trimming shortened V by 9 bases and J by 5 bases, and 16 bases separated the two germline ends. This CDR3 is CASGVAPPETQYF. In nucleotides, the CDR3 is TGCGCCAGTGGGGTCGCCCCCCCCGAGACCCAGTACTTC.

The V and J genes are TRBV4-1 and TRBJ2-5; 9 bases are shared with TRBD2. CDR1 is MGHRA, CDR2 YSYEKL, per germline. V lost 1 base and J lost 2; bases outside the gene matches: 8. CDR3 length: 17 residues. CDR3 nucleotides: TGCGCCAGCAGCCAAGTCCCGGGCGGGGGGGTTCAAGAGACCCAGTACTTC. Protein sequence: CASSQVPGGGVQETQYF.